This T cell receptor beta chain derives from a study of shared clonotypes between healthy human individuals. The overall study: Per donor, three plates held CD4 naive cells, three held CD4 memory, two held CD8 naive and one held CD8 memory. Study-wide results and limits: Naive CD4 clonotypes were shared across a few donors at 4.5% to 6.5%. Naive subsets generally exceeded memory subsets in estimated richness.

The V gene lost 4 bases and the J gene lost 6 bases, with 18 bases spanning the gap. The CDR3 spans 14 residues. Germline V gene lookup returns CDR1 GTSNPN and CDR2 SVGIG (reference sequence). The authors ran the assay at deep level. This table comes from immunoSEQ multiplex PCR, and its TCRdb copy is limited to in-frame clones, with some not included. The data contain about 330,000 clones, around 74% of them singletons. This clone was seen a handful of times. Its antigen is unidentified. The sequence was obtained from a man aged 25 to 45 in good health. The source material was memory CD4+ T cells sorted from blood. Sample subset: CD45RA-negative fraction. The rearrangement links TRBV30 to TRBJ1-1, with D possibly TRBD1 on 6 matching bases. CDR3 residues: CAWIARWGASEAFF. The CDR3 DNA reads TGTGCCTGGATCGCCAGGTGGGGGGCCTCTGAAGCTTTCTTT.